The next 10 T cell receptor beta chains were all read from a single sample in a study of graft-versus-host responses after intestinal transplantation. Measured with immunoSEQ multiplex PCR; TCRdb has only the in-frame clones, and not every one. In the table there are approximately 86,000 clones, roughly 91% of which are singletons. Antigens for these TCRs are unknown. Material: unstimulated CD4+ T cells sorted from spleen or lymph node cells, obtained before intestinal transplant. The source is a human donor who received an intestinal transplant.

V is TRBV27 and J is TRBJ2-7; 10 positions match TRBD2. CDR1 and CDR2 from the germline V gene are MNHEY and SMNVEV (reference sequence). The ends lost 6 bases at V and 3 bases at J; junction bases unmatched: 20. This CDR3 contains 19 residues. CDR3 region: CASSAIGSGGRQRFYEQYF. Here the CDR3 DNA reads TGTGCCAGCAGCGCCATAGGTAGCGGGGGGCGCCAACGCTTCTACGAGCAGTACTTC.

This clone has just one count. V gene TRBV5-6 combines with J gene TRBJ2-7; 7 positions match TRBD1. Losses at the gene ends were 0 bases for V and 2 bases for J; bases not matched to a gene: 5. Germline CDR1 is SGHDT and CDR2 is YYEEEE. The CDR3 length is 15 residues. CDR3 bases: TGTGCCAGCAGCTTGGCCAGGACAGGCCCCTACGAGCAGTACTTC. This gives the protein CASSLARTGPYEQYF.

The rearrangement uses TRBV19 and TRBJ2-7; the match to TRBD1 covers 7 bases. The germline CDR1 and CDR2 sequences are LNHDA and SQIVND (reference sequence). V lost 1 base, J lost 2 bases, and 8 bases stayed unmatched. The CDR3 runs to 16 residues. CDR3 sequence: CASSIGTGALAYEQYF. As DNA, the CDR3 is TGTGCCAGTAGTATAGGGACAGGAGCACTCGCCTACGAGCAGTACTTC.

The V gene is TRBV19, the J gene TRBJ2-7; 8 nucleotides agree with TRBD2. This CDR3 is 13 amino acids long. Germline V gene lookup returns CDR1 LNHDA and CDR2 SQIVND (reference sequence). Losses at the gene ends were 7 bases for V and 3 bases for J; bases not matched to a gene: 5. CDR3 sequence: CASTGGADYEQYF. CDR3 nucleotide sequence: TGTGCCAGTACGGGGGGGGCGGACTACGAGCAGTACTTC. Based on the CDR3 plus reference TRBV19 and TRBJ2-7, the full variable domain is DGGITQSPKYLFRKEGQNVTLSCEQNLNHDAMYWYRQDPGQGLRLIYYSQIVNDFQKGDIAEGYSVSREKKESFPLTVTSAQKNPTAFYLCASTGGADYEQYFGPGTRLTVT.

V is TRBV5-1 and J is TRBJ1-2; 7 nucleotides line up with TRBD1. Germline-derived CDR1 and CDR2 are SGHRS and YFSETQ. With V trimmed by 5 bases and J by 2 bases, 3 bases remained unmatched. The CDR3 spans 13 residues. CDR3 in amino acids: CASSQGQNYGYTF. CDR3 nucleotides: TGCGCCAGCAGTCAGGGACAGAACTATGGCTACACCTTC.

The V gene is TRBV6-6, the J gene TRBJ1-4, with 11 bases aligning to TRBD1. CDR1 and CDR2 (germline): MNHNY, SVGAGI (reference sequence). The trim removed 6 bases at V and 6 bases at J, leaving 6 bases unmatched. There are 15 residues in the CDR3. The CDR3 coding sequence is TGTGCCAGCAGGTCGGACAGGGGGCGGGATGAAAAACTGTTTTTT. Protein product: CASRSDRGRDEKLFF.

The chain links TRBV12-5 to TRBJ1-1; no reliable D call. V lost 3 bases and J lost 1, with 15 bases in between. Germline V gives CDR1 LGHNT, CDR2 FRNRAP. CDR3 length equals 16 residues. The CDR3 region has the DNA TGTGCTAGTGGTTTATTAGAGGTCGAGGGGAACACTGAAGCTTTCTTT. This translates into CASGLLEVEGNTEAFF.

The V call is TRBV4-3, the J call TRBJ2-3, with D uncertain. The CDR3 consists of 13 residues. Germline CDR1 and CDR2: LGHNA and YSLEER. The germline V and J ends were trimmed by 4 bases and 2 bases, with 7 bases remaining between them. This chain's CDR3 is CASSLFYTDTQYF. Written as DNA, the CDR3 is TGCGCCAGCAGCCTATTTTACACAGATACGCAGTATTTT.

CDR3 residues: CASSFWLAGASGELFF. The CDR3 coding sequence is TGTGCCAGCAGTTTTTGGCTAGCGGGGGCGTCCGGGGAGCTGTTTTTT. This chain connects TRBV27 to TRBJ2-2; 10 bases line up with TRBD2. With 3 bases clipped from V and 6 bases from J, the junction kept 7 bases outside the gene matches. The V gene's germline CDR1 is MNHEY and CDR2 SMNVEV (reference sequence). The CDR3 contains 16 residues.

As DNA, the CDR3 is TGCGCCAGCAGCCAAGATGGGGCAGGGGGTCGTTCTGGGGCCAACGTCCTGACTTTC. The encoded protein is CASSQDGAGGRSGANVLTF. This chain connects TRBV4-1 to TRBJ2-6, with 7 bases matching TRBD1. CDR3 length: 19 residues. Germline-derived CDR1 and CDR2 are MGHRA and YSYEKL. The trim removed 0 bases at V and 1 base at J, leaving 9 bases unmatched.